The rows below give T cell receptor beta chains drawn from one sample of a study of PD-L1 blockade in urothelial cancer. The repertoire was sequenced with immunoSEQ multiplex PCR; TCRdb's copy has only in-frame clones and lacks some. The table records tens of thousands of clones, about 85% of them present only once. The starting material was PBMCs, obtained around atezolizumab (anti-PD-L1) treatment. The source of these receptors is a man aged 55 to 69 with urothelial cancer. CDR3s include the opening cysteine and the closing phenylalanine or tryptophan. The D gene is left open where the match is weak. Only part of the rows carry a size: once, few, many, or a class if the clone is expanded.

V: TRBV21-1
D: .
J: TRBJ1-2
size: medium-sized
CDR3: CASSNPGQGLGYTF
DNA: TGTGCCAGCAGCAACCCGGGACAGGGACTTGGCTACACCTTC

V: TRBV5-5
D: .
J: TRBJ2-5
size: .
CDR3: CASSLARSETQYF
DNA: TGTGCCAGCAGCTTGGCTAGGAGTGAGACCCAGTACTTC

V: TRBV4-2
D: TRBD2
J: TRBJ2-7
size: .
CDR3: CASSPSGGAQYEQYF
DNA: TGTGCCAGCAGCCCTAGCGGGGGGGCCCAGTACGAGCAGTACTTC

V: TRBV5-1
D: .
J: TRBJ2-2
size: .
CDR3: CASSVIRRGTGELFF
DNA: TGCGCCAGCAGCGTAATAAGAAGGGGGACCGGGGAGCTGTTTTTT

V: TRBV5-1
D: TRBD2
J: TRBJ2-1
size: .
CDR3: CASSFSGGPNGQFF
DNA: TGCGCCAGCAGCTTCAGCGGGGGCCCCAATGGGCAGTTCTTC

V: TRBV12-1
D: .
J: TRBJ2-7
size: .
CDR3: CASSLNSGLAGGREQYF
DNA: TGTGCCAGCAGCTTAAACTCTGGACTAGCGGGGGGGCGGGAGCAGTACTTC

V: TRBV27
D: .
J: TRBJ2-7
size: .
CDR3: CASSFDSAYEQYF
DNA: TGTGCCAGCAGTTTCGACTCTGCCTACGAGCAGTACTTC

V: TRBV6-5
D: TRBD2
J: TRBJ2-2
size: .
CDR3: CASRLELASGELFF
DNA: TGTGCCAGCAGACTCGAACTAGCGTCCGGGGAGCTGTTTTTT

V: TRBV7-2
D: .
J: TRBJ1-2
size: .
CDR3: CASSLAPGQNYGYTF
DNA: TGTGCCAGCAGCTTAGCGCCCGGACAGAACTATGGCTACACCTTC

V: TRBV7-4
D: TRBD1
J: TRBJ2-7
size: .
CDR3: CASSHGQGSPYEQYF
DNA: TGTGCCAGCAGCCACGGACAGGGTTCCCCCTACGAGCAGTACTTC

V: TRBV6-5
D: .
J: TRBJ2-4
size: few
CDR3: CASAVTGQNIQYF
DNA: TGTGCCAGCGCAGTAACAGGTCAAAACATTCAGTACTTC

V: TRBV5-5
D: TRBD1
J: TRBJ1-5
size: .
CDR3: CASSQDRGLRQPQHF
DNA: TGTGCCAGCAGCCAAGACAGGGGGCTAAGACAGCCCCAGCATTTT

V: TRBV4-3
D: .
J: TRBJ1-3
size: .
CDR3: CASSPGVSGNTIYF
DNA: TGCGCCAGCAGCCCGGGGGTCTCTGGAAACACCATATATTTT

V: TRBV19
D: TRBD1
J: TRBJ1-1
size: .
CDR3: CASTYTGGKTEAFF
DNA: TGTGCCAGTACCTATACAGGGGGAAAAACTGAAGCTTTCTTT

V: TRBV5-4
D: .
J: TRBJ2-3
size: .
CDR3: CASSGPAPATDTQYF
DNA: TGTGCCAGCAGCGGTCCAGCGCCTGCCACAGATACGCAGTATTTT

V: TRBV19
D: .
J: TRBJ2-7
size: .
CDR3: CASSIGGISTYEQYF
DNA: TGTGCCAGTAGTATAGGAGGAATCAGTACCTACGAGCAGTACTTC

V: TRBV5-6
D: TRBD2
J: TRBJ2-1
size: .
CDR3: CASSVTHSAGAYNEQFF
DNA: TGTGCCAGCAGCGTAACCCACTCAGCGGGGGCCTACAATGAGCAGTTCTTC

V: TRBV7-9
D: .
J: TRBJ2-1
size: .
CDR3: CASSHGGRDNGQFF
DNA: TGTGCCAGCAGCCACGGGGGTCGTGACAATGGGCAGTTCTTC

V: TRBV5-1
D: TRBD1
J: TRBJ1-2
size: once
CDR3: CASSPGTGSGYTF
DNA: TGCGCCAGCAGCCCCGGGACAGGGTCCGGCTACACCTTC

V: TRBV9
D: .
J: TRBJ2-2
size: .
CDR3: CASSPRTAVTGELFF
DNA: TGTGCCAGCAGCCCCCGGACAGCGGTCACCGGGGAGCTGTTTTTT

V: TRBV6-1
D: .
J: TRBJ1-6
size: .
CDR3: CASSEYRDSGGNSPLHF
DNA: TGTGCCAGCAGCGAATACCGGGACTCAGGCGGGAATTCACCCCTCCACTTT

V: TRBV2
D: TRBD2
J: TRBJ2-7
size: .
CDR3: CASSEALAGSYEQYF
DNA: TGTGCCAGCAGTGAGGCACTAGCGGGGTCCTACGAGCAGTACTTC

V: TRBV7-9
D: TRBD1
J: TRBJ1-2
size: .
CDR3: CASSLGGQGNGYTF
DNA: TGTGCCAGCAGCTTAGGAGGACAGGGAAATGGCTACACCTTC

V: TRBV7-3
D: .
J: TRBJ1-6
size: .
CDR3: CASSLQGYNSPLHF
DNA: TGTGCCAGCAGCCTCCAGGGCTATAATTCACCCCTCCACTTT

V: TRBV11-3
D: TRBD1
J: TRBJ2-2
size: .
CDR3: CASTWRQGVGELFF
DNA: TGTGCCAGCACGTGGCGACAGGGCGTCGGGGAGCTGTTTTTT

V: TRBV6-1
D: TRBD1
J: TRBJ1-2
size: .
CDR3: CASSDSGTGGYGYTF
DNA: TGTGCCAGCAGTGATTCCGGGACAGGGGGCTATGGCTACACCTTC

V: TRBV11-2
D: TRBD1
J: TRBJ2-2
size: .
CDR3: CASSRQGNTGELFF
DNA: TGTGCCAGCAGCCGACAGGGGAACACCGGGGAGCTGTTTTTT

V: TRBV15
D: TRBD1
J: TRBJ2-2
size: .
CDR3: CATSRPQTRQGGTGELFF
DNA: TGTGCCACCAGCAGACCTCAGACCAGACAGGGGGGGACCGGGGAGCTGTTTTTT

V: TRBV5-4
D: TRBD2
J: TRBJ2-5
size: .
CDR3: CASSSTSGFGETQYF
DNA: TGTGCCAGCAGCTCGACTAGCGGGTTTGGAGAGACCCAGTACTTC

V: TRBV2
D: .
J: TRBJ1-4
size: .
CDR3: CASREKFVEKLFF
DNA: TGTGCCAGCAGGGAAAAATTCGTTGAAAAACTGTTTTTT

V: TRBV5-6
D: .
J: TRBJ1-1
size: .
CDR3: CASSLVGLNTEAFF
DNA: TGTGCCAGCAGCTTGGTGGGCCTGAACACTGAAGCTTTCTTT

V: TRBV28
D: .
J: TRBJ1-1
size: .
CDR3: CASSLTGLAFF
DNA: TGTGCCAGCAGTTTAACAGGGTTAGCTTTCTTT

V: TRBV7-9
D: TRBD1
J: TRBJ1-1
size: .
CDR3: CASRGRQGSEAFF
DNA: TGTGCCAGCAGAGGAAGACAGGGGTCTGAAGCTTTCTTT

V: TRBV11-3
D: .
J: TRBJ1-2
size: .
CDR3: CASSLGAWTEYGYTF
DNA: TGTGCCAGCAGCTTAGGAGCTTGGACAGAGTATGGCTACACCTTC

V: TRBV19
D: TRBD1
J: TRBJ2-3
size: .
CDR3: CASSWGQGTDTQYF
DNA: TGTGCCAGTAGTTGGGGACAGGGCACAGATACGCAGTATTTT

V: TRBV4-1
D: TRBD2
J: TRBJ2-1
size: once
CDR3: CASSPDTSGGASNPYNEQFF
DNA: TGCGCCAGCAGCCCCGATACTAGCGGGGGGGCCTCTAATCCCTACAATGAGCAGTTCTTC

V: TRBV7-8
D: TRBD2
J: TRBJ2-1
size: .
CDR3: CASSARLAGEQFF
DNA: TGTGCCAGCAGCGCCCGACTAGCGGGGGAGCAGTTCTTC

V: TRBV4-3
D: TRBD1
J: TRBJ2-5
size: .
CDR3: CASSQQGTGGETQYF
DNA: TGCGCCAGCAGCCAGCAAGGGACAGGTGGAGAGACCCAGTACTTC

V: TRBV5-4
D: .
J: TRBJ1-2
size: few
CDR3: CASSLDGKGLGYTF
DNA: TGTGCCAGCAGCTTGGATGGGAAGGGGTTGGGCTACACCTTC

V: TRBV6-5
D: .
J: TRBJ1-4
size: .
CDR3: CASRYNDRLNEKLFF
DNA: TGTGCCAGCAGATATAATGACAGACTTAATGAAAAACTGTTTTTT